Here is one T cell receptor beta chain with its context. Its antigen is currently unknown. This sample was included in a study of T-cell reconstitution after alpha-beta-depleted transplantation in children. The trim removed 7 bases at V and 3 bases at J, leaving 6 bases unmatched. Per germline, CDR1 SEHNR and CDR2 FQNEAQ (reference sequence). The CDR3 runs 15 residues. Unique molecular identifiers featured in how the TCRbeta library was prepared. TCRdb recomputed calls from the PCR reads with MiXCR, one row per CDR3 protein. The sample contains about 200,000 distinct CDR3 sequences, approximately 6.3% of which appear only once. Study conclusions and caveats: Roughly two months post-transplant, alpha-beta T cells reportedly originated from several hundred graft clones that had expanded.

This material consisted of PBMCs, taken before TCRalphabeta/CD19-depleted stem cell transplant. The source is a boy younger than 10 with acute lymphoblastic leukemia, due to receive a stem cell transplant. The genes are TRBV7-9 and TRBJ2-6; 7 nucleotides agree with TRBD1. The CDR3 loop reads CASKGALYGANVLTF. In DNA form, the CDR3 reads TGTGCCAGCAAGGGGGCCCTATATGGGGCCAACGTCCTGACTTTC.